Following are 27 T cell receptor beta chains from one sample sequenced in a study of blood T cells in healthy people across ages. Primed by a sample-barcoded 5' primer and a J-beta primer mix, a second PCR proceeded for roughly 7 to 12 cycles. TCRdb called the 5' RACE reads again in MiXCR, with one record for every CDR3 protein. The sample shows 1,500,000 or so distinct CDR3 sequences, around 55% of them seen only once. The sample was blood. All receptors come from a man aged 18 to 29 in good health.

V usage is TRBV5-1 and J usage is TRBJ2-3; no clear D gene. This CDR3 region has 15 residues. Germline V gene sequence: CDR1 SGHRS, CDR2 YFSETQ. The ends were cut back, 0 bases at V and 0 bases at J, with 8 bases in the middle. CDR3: CASSLDGKSTDTQYF. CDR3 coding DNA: TGCGCCAGCAGCTTGGATGGAAAAAGCACAGATACGCAGTATTTT.

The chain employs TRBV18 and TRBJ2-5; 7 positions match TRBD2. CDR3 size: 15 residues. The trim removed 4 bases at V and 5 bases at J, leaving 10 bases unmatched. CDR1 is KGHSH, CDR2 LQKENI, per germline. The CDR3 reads CASSHPSGLEETQYF. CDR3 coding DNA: TGTGCCAGCTCACATCCTTCAGGACTAGAGGAGACCCAGTACTTC.

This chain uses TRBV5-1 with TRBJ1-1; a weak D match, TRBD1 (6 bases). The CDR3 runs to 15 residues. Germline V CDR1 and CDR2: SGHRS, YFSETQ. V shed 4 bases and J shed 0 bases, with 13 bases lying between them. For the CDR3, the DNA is TGCGCCAGCAGCCCAACGGGACAAGTGAACACTGAAGCTTTCTTT. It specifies CASSPTGQVNTEAFF.

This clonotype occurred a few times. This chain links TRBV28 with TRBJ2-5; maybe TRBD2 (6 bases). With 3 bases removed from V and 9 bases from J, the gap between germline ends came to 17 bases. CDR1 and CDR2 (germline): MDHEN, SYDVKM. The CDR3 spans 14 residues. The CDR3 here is CASSLPGDKRSQYF. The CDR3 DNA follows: TGTGCCAGCAGTTTGCCGGGGGATAAGAGATCCCAGTACTTC.

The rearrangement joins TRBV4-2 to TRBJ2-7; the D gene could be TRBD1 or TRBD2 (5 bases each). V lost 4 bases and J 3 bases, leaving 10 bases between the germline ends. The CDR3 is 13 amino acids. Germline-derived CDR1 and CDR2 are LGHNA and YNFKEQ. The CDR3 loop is CASSPLGDYEQYF. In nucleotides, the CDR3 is TGTGCCAGCAGCCCCCTGGGGGACTACGAGCAGTACTTC.

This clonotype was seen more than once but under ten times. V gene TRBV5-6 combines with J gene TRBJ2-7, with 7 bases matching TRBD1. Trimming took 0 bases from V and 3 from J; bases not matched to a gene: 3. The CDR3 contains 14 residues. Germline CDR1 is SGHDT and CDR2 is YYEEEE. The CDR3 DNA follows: TGTGCCAGCAGCTTGGTCTGGGACAGCTACGAGCAGTACTTC. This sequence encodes CASSLVWDSYEQYF.

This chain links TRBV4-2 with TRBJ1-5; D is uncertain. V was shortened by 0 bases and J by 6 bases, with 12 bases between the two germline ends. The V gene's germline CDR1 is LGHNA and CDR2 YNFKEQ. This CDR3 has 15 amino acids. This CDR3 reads CASSQERDIAQPQHF. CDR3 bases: TGTGCCAGCAGCCAAGAGAGGGATATTGCTCAGCCCCAGCATTTT.

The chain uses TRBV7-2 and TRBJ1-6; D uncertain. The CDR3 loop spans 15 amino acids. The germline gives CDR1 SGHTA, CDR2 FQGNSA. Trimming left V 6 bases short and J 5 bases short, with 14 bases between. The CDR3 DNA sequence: TGTGCCAGCAGGGGTGGTGTGGCTCATAATTCACCCCTCCACTTT. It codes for CASRGGVAHNSPLHF.

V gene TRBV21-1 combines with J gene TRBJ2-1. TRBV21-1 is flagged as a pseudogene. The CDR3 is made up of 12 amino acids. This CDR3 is CASSTVNNEQFF. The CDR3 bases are TGTGCCAGCAGCACCGTGAACAATGAGCAGTTCTTC.

The chain's CDR3 is CASSEGLAGGGADTQYF. CDR3 DNA: TGCGCCAGCAGCGAAGGACTAGCGGGAGGTGGTGCAGATACGCAGTATTTT. The chain uses TRBV10-2 and TRBJ2-3; 14 nucleotides agree with TRBD2. Trimming removed 6 bases from V and 4 bases from J; junction bases left unmatched: 9. The CDR3 is made up of 17 amino acids. Germline assignment: CDR1 WSHSY and CDR2 SAAADI.

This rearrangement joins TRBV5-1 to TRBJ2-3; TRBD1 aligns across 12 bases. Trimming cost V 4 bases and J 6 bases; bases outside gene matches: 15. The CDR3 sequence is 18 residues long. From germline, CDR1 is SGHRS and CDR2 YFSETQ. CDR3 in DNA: TGCGCCAGCAGCCTAAACTTGGGACAGGGGGCAGCAGCCGATACGCAGTATTTT. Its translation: CASSLNLGQGAAADTQYF.

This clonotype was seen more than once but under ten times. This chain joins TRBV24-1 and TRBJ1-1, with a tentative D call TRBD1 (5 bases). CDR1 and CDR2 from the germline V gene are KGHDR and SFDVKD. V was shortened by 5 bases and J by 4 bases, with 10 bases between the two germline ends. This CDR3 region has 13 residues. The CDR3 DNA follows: TGTGCCACCAGTGGCGGGGGAGGCACTGAAGCTTTCTTT. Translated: CATSGGGGTEAFF.

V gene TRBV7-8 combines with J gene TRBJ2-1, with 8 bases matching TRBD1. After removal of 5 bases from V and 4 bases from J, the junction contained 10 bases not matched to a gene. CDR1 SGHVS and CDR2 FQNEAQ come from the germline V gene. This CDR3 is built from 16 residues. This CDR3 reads CASSAPGTGLYNEQFF. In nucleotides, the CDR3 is TGTGCCAGCAGCGCGCCAGGGACAGGTTTATACAATGAGCAGTTCTTC.

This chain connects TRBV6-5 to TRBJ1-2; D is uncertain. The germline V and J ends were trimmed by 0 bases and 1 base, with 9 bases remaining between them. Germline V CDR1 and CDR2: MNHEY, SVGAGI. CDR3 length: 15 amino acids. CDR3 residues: CASSYSFADNYGYTF. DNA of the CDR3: TGTGCCAGCAGTTACTCGTTCGCAGATAACTATGGCTACACCTTC.

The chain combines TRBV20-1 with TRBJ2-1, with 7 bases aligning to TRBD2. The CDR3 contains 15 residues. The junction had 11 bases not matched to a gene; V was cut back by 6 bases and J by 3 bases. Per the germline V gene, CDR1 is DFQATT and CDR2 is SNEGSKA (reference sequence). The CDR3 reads CSALPTSSIYNEQFF. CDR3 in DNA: TGCAGTGCACTTCCGACTAGCTCGATCTACAATGAGCAGTTCTTC.

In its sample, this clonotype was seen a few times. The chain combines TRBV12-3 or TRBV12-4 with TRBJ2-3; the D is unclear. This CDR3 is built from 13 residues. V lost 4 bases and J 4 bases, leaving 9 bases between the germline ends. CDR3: CASSSGVPDTQYF. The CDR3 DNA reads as TGTGCCAGCAGTTCCGGAGTCCCAGATACGCAGTATTTT.

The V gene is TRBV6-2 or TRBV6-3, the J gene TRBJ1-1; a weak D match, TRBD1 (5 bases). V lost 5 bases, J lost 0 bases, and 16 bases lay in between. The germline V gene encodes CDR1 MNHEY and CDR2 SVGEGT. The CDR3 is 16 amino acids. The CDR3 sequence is CASSRKEGILNTEAFF. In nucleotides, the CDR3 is TGTGCCAGCAGTCGCAAGGAGGGGATTTTGAACACTGAAGCTTTCTTT.

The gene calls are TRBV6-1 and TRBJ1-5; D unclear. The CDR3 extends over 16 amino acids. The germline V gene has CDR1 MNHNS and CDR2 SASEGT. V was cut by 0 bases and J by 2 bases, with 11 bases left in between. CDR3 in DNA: TGTGCCAGCAGTGAAGCTAGGCGGGCAGGCAATCAGCCCCAGCATTTT. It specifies CASSEARRAGNQPQHF.

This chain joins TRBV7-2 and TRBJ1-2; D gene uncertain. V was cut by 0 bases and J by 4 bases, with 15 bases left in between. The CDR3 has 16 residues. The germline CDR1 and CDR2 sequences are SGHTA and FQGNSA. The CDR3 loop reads CASSLAHGTLIYGYTF. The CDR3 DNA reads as TGTGCCAGCAGCTTAGCGCATGGCACACTCATCTATGGCTACACCTTC.

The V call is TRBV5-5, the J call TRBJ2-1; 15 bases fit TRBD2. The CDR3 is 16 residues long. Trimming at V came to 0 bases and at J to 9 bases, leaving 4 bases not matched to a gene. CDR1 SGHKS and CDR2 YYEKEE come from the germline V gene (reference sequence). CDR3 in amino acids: CASSLGTSGRVGEQFF. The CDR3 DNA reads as TGTGCCAGCAGCTTGGGGACTAGCGGGAGGGTAGGTGAGCAGTTCTTC.

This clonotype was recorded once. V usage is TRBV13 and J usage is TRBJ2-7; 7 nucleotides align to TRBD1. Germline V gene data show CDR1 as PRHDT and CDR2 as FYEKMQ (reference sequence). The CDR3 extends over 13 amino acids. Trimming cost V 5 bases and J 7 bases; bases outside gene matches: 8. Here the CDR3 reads CASSGGQSREQYF. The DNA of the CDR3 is TGTGCCAGCAGCGGGGGACAGTCTCGGGAGCAGTACTTC.

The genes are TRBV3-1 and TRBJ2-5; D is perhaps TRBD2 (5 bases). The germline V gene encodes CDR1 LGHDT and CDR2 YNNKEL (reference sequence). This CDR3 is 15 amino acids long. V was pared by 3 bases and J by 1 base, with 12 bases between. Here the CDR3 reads CASSHPSGVQETQYF. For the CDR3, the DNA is TGTGCCAGCAGCCACCCCAGCGGAGTCCAAGAGACCCAGTACTTC.

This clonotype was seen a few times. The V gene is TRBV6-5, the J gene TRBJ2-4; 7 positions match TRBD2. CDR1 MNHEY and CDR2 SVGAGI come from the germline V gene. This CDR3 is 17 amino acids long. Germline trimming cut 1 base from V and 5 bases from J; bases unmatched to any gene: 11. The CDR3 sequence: CASSYFPGGDSENIQYF. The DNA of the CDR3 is TGTGCCAGCAGTTACTTCCCTGGGGGGGATAGTGAAAACATTCAGTACTTC.

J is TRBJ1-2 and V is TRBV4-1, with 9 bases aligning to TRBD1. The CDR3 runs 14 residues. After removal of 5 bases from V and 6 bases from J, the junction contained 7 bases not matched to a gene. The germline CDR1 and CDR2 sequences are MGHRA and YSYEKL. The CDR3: CASSGQGRSDGYTF. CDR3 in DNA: TGCGCCAGCAGCGGACAGGGGAGAAGCGATGGCTACACCTTC.

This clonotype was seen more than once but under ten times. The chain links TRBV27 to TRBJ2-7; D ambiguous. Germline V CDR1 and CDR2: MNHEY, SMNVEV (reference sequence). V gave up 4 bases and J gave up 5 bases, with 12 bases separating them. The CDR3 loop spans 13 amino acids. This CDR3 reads CASSSVRVDEQYF. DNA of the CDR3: TGTGCCAGCAGTTCAGTTAGAGTCGACGAGCAGTACTTC.

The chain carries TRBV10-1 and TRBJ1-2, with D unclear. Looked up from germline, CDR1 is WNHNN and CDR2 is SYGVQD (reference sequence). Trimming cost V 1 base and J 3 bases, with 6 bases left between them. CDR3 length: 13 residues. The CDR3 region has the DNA TGCGCCAGCAGTGAGTTGAGACACTATGGCTACACCTTC. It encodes CASSELRHYGYTF.

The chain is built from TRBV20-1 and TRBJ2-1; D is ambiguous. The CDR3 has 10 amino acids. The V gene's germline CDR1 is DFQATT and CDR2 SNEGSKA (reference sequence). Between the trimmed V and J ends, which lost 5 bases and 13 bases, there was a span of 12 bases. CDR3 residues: CSALLGPQFF. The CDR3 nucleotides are TGCAGTGCTCTTCTCGGGCCTCAGTTCTTC.